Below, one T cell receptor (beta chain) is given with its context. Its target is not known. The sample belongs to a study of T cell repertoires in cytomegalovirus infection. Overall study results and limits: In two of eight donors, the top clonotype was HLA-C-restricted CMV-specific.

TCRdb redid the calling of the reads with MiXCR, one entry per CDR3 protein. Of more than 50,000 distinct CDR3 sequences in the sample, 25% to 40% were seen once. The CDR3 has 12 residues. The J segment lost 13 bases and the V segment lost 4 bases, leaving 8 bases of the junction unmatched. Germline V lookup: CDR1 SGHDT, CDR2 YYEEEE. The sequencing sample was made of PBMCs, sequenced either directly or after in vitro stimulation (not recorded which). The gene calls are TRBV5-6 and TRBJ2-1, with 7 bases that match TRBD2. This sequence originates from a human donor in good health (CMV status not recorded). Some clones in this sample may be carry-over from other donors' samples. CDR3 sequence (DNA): TGTGCCAGCAGCAGCGGGGCCCACACCCAGTTCTTC. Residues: CASSSGAHTQFF.